These 17 T cell receptor beta chains originate from one sample sequenced in a study of blood T cell repertoires in COVID-19. The protocol was immunoSEQ multiplex PCR, while the TCRdb copy is restricted to in-frame clones and leaves out a portion. The sample has 35,000 to 45,000 clones, around nine tenths seen once; the top ten hold approximately 2.6%. Sequencing input: peripheral blood. The receptors here all came from a human donor in a cohort sampled during active COVID-19.

On this clone itself: Other DNA variants within this sample encode the same CDR3. The chain employs TRBV6-1 and TRBJ2-3; the D gene is possibly TRBD2 (7 bases). The CDR3 extends over 15 amino acids. Germline CDR1 and CDR2: MNHNS and SASEGT. The ends were cut back, 3 bases at V and 5 bases at J, with 15 bases in the middle. The CDR3 reads CASSEGSGGQDTQYF. In nucleotides, the CDR3 is TGTGCCAGCAGTGAGGGATCGGGGGGCCAAGATACGCAGTATTTT.

The chain carries TRBV3-1 (or the pseudogene TRBV3-2) and TRBJ1-3, with 7 bases aligning to TRBD1. This CDR3 contains 15 residues. The V gene end was trimmed by 1 base and the J gene end by 2 bases; junction bases not matched to a gene: 2. The germline V gene encodes CDR1 LGHDT and CDR2 YNNKEL (reference sequence). Written as DNA, the CDR3 is TGTGCCAGCAGCCAAGCAGGGACAGCTGGAAACACCATATATTTT. It yields the protein CASSQAGTAGNTIYF.

The chain couples TRBV3-1 (or the pseudogene TRBV3-2) to TRBJ1-1, with D possibly being TRBD1 (6 bases). V lost 0 bases and J 6 bases, leaving 14 bases between the germline ends. Germline V gene lookup returns CDR1 LGHDT and CDR2 YNNKEL (reference sequence). This CDR3 is 15 amino acids long. The CDR3 loop is CASSQDWGHGAEAFF. CDR3 nucleotides: TGTGCCAGCAGCCAAGATTGGGGACACGGGGCTGAAGCTTTCTTT.

A single count supports this clone. The V call is TRBV5-1, the J call TRBJ1-2; no reliable D call. The ends were cut back, 0 bases at V and 4 bases at J, with 4 bases in the middle. CDR1 SGHRS and CDR2 YFSETQ come from the germline V gene. The CDR3 sequence is 12 residues long. The CDR3: CASSLASYGYTF. CDR3 DNA sequence: TGCGCCAGCAGCTTGGCCTCCTATGGCTACACCTTC.

V and J are TRBV20-1 and TRBJ1-2; possible D gene TRBD1, 5 bases. The ends were cut back, 6 bases at V and 8 bases at J, with 13 bases in the middle. CDR1 and CDR2 (germline): DFQATT, SNEGSKA (reference sequence). This CDR3 has 11 residues. Here the CDR3 DNA reads TGCAGTGCCTCTACTCGGGGGGGCTACACCTTC. Translation: CSASTRGGYTF.

The genes are TRBV11-2 and TRBJ2-7; 7 bases are a match to TRBD2. The germline CDR1 and CDR2 sequences are SGHAT and FQNNGV. Trimming removed 5 bases from V and 4 bases from J; junction bases left unmatched: 2. There are 12 residues in the CDR3. CDR3 residues: CASSGGEYEQYF. The DNA for the CDR3 is TGTGCCAGCAGCGGGGGGGAGTACGAGCAGTACTTC. The complete variable domain, with remaining parts taken from reference TRBV11-2 and TRBJ2-7, reads EAGVAQSPRYKIIEKRQSVAFWCNPISGHATLYWYQQILGQGPKLLIQFQNNGVVDDSQLPKDRFSAERLKGVDSTLKIQPAKLEDSAVYLCASSGGEYEQYFGPGTRLTVT.

This chain links TRBV6-5 with TRBJ2-3, with TRBD2 matching over 10 bases. The V and J ends lost 5 bases and 0 bases, in that order; junction bases with no gene match: 2. The CDR3 spans 15 residues. Per the germline V gene, CDR1 is MNHEY and CDR2 is SVGAGI. The CDR3 sequence: CASSPTSGSTDTQYF. The CDR3 DNA reads as TGTGCCAGCAGTCCGACTAGCGGGAGCACAGATACGCAGTATTTT.

The chain couples TRBV21-1 to TRBJ1-6; the table's D call, TRBD1, was not checked against the DNA. TRBV21-1 is a pseudogene. The CDR3 contains 15 residues. The CDR3 bases are TGTGCCAGCAGCTGGCGGGACAGGGGAAATTCACCCCTCCACTTT. Translation: CASSWRDRGNSPLHF.

The V call is TRBV19, the J call TRBJ2-2; the D gene is possibly TRBD1 (5 bases). V was clipped by 3 bases and J by 5 bases, with 13 bases between them. The V gene's germline CDR1 is LNHDA and CDR2 SQIVND (reference sequence). This CDR3 has 15 amino acids. DNA of the CDR3: TGTGCCAGTAGTATGGTCCGCAGACAGACCGGGGAGCTGTTTTTT. Amino acids: CASSMVRRQTGELFF.

The rearrangement links TRBV10-3 to TRBJ1-1, with 9 bases aligning to TRBD1. Per germline, CDR1 ENHRY and CDR2 SYGVKD. The trim removed 4 bases at V and 4 bases at J, leaving 10 bases unmatched. This CDR3 spans 16 amino acids. The CDR3 reads CAISVTGGHVGTEAFF. In nucleotides, the CDR3 is TGTGCCATCAGTGTGACAGGGGGGCATGTTGGCACTGAAGCTTTCTTT.

The rearrangement links TRBV19 to TRBJ1-5; the match to TRBD1 covers 9 bases. CDR1 LNHDA and CDR2 SQIVND come from the germline V gene (reference sequence). The CDR3 contains 15 residues. Trimming removed 1 base from V and 5 bases from J; junction bases left unmatched: 3. CDR3 in DNA: TGTGCCAGTAGTATAGGACAGGGGGTCCATCAGCCCCAGCATTTT. It encodes CASSIGQGVHQPQHF.

The rearrangement uses TRBV5-4 and TRBJ2-2; 7 bases match TRBD1. The CDR3 runs 14 residues. Per germline, CDR1 SGHNT and CDR2 YYREEE (reference sequence). J gave up 3 bases and V 4 bases, and 3 bases lay outside the gene matches. CDR3 DNA sequence: TGTGCCAGCAGCCGGGGACAGTACACCGGGGAGCTGTTTTTT. The encoded protein is CASSRGQYTGELFF.

The V gene is TRBV7-6, the J gene TRBJ2-1; D remains ambiguous. CDR1 is SGHVS, CDR2 FNYEAQ, per germline. The V end was cut by 5 bases, the J end by 4 bases, with 9 bases between. The CDR3 is 13 residues long. CDR3 residues: CASSLTEYNEQFF. CDR3 DNA: TGTGCCAGCAGCCTCACAGAATACAATGAGCAGTTCTTC.

The chain couples TRBV6-5 to TRBJ2-5, with D possibly matching TRBD1 (5 bases). This CDR3 comprises 11 residues. Trimming took 6 bases from V and 4 from J, leaving 6 bases between them. Germline loops: CDR1 MNHEY, CDR2 SVGAGI. The CDR3 protein is CASRQGETQYF. CDR3 bases: TGTGCCAGCAGGCAGGGAGAGACCCAGTACTTC.

The rearrangement joins TRBV19 to TRBJ1-6; possible D gene TRBD1, 5 bases. The CDR3 runs to 13 residues. Trimming cost V 4 bases and J 8 bases, with 9 bases left between them. The V gene's germline CDR1 is LNHDA and CDR2 SQIVND (reference sequence). CDR3 region: CASSTGLDSPLHF. CDR3 DNA: TGTGCCAGTAGTACAGGGTTGGATTCACCCCTCCACTTT.

CDR3 amino acids: CASSEGLATGELFF. The CDR3 DNA is TGTGCCAGCAGCGAGGGACTAGCGACCGGGGAGCTGTTTTTT. The chain carries TRBV5-6 and TRBJ2-2, with TRBD2 identical over 10 bases. CDR1 is SGHDT and CDR2 is YYEEEE in the germline V gene. The CDR3 totals 14 residues. The ends lost 4 bases at V and 5 bases at J; junction bases unmatched: 2.

V gene TRBV5-4 combines with J gene TRBJ2-7; a possible D gene is TRBD1 (6 bases). The germline CDR1 and CDR2 sequences are SGHNT and YYREEE (reference sequence). The length of the CDR3 is 15 residues. Trimming cost V 0 bases and J 6 bases, with 16 bases left between them. The CDR3 DNA is TGTGCCAGCAGCTTGGAGGTAGGGGGTAAAGGCGAGCAGTACTTC. It encodes CASSLEVGGKGEQYF.